A single sample gave rise to the 5 T cell receptor beta chains below, sequenced in a study of blood T cell repertoires in COVID-19 (dated by TCRdb to 2018 to 2021). Libraries came from the immunoSEQ multiplex PCR assay. TCRdb mirrors the immuneACCESS table, restricted to in-frame sequences. Some clones are absent from its copies; in checked studies, under half trace to an unresolved V gene, and the reason for the others is unknown. The sample table records 150,000 to 200,000 clones; about 84% of these occur just once. Over 15% of the sample comes from the top ten. Sample: peripheral blood. The receptors here all came from a person aged 65-85 years with COVID-19, enrolled during active disease.

V and J are TRBV5-4 and TRBJ2-1, with a tentative D call TRBD1 (8 bases). Per germline, CDR1 SGHNT and CDR2 YYREEE (reference sequence). This CDR3 region has 19 residues. Trimming stripped 5 bases from V and 1 base from J, with 25 bases between. This CDR3 reads CASRWGRGTGSGSYNEQFF. The CDR3 coding sequence is TGTGCCAGCAGGTGGGGGCGGGGGACAGGTTCAGGGTCCTACAATGAGCAGTTCTTC. The variable domain in full, with the rest retrieved from reference TRBV5-4 and TRBJ2-1, is ETGVTQSPTHLIKTRGQQVTLRCSSQSGHNTVSWYQQALGQGPQFIFQYYREEENGRGNFPPRFSGLQFPNYSSELNVNALELDDSALYLCASRWGRGTGSGSYNEQFFGPGTRLTVL.

The chain is built from TRBV7-2 and TRBJ2-3, with D perhaps TRBD2 (5 bases). The CDR3 runs to 16 residues. Germline values: CDR1 SGHTA, CDR2 FQGNSA. V gave up 2 bases and J gave up 3 bases, with 15 bases separating them. The CDR3 region is CASSLMLPRGTDTQYF. DNA for the CDR3: TGTGCCAGCAGCTTAATGCTACCCCGAGGGACAGATACGCAGTATTTT. The full variable domain, in which reference TRBV7-2 and TRBJ2-3 provide the parts outside the CDR3, is GAGVSQSPSNKVTEKGKDVELRCDPISGHTALYWYRQSLGQGLEFLIYFQGNSAPDKSGLPSDRFSAERTGGSVSTLTIQRTQQEDSAVYLCASSLMLPRGTDTQYFGPGTRLTVL.

This clone occurred once. This chain connects TRBV6-2 or TRBV6-3 to TRBJ1-5; 7 bases match TRBD1. In germline, CDR1 is MNHEY, CDR2 SVGEGT. The CDR3 has 15 residues. Trimming cost V 5 bases and J 4 bases; bases outside gene matches: 8. CDR3 bases: TGTGCCAGCAGTCGCCTCGACAGGGTTAATCAGCCCCAGCATTTT. Amino acid sequence: CASSRLDRVNQPQHF.

V gene TRBV27 combines with J gene TRBJ2-7; possible D gene TRBD1, 6 bases. Trimming removed 5 bases at V and 3 bases at J, with 17 bases between. Germline V gene data show CDR1 as MNHEY and CDR2 as SMNVEV (reference sequence). The CDR3 covers 15 residues. In DNA, the CDR3 is TGTGCCAGCAGTCGACCACCGGGACAATACTACGAGCAGTACTTC. Residues: CASSRPPGQYYEQYF.

The chain carries TRBV5-1 and TRBJ2-3; 7 bases match TRBD1. The CDR3 extends over 15 amino acids. J was trimmed by 11 bases and V by 0 bases; bases with no gene match: 12. Germline values: CDR1 SGHRS, CDR2 YFSETQ. The CDR3 DNA is TGCGCCAGCAGCTTGGGGAGACAGGGTCTGAGTAAGCAGTATTTT. It specifies CASSLGRQGLSKQYF.